The 30 T cell receptor beta chains given below trace back to one sample, sequenced in a study of T cell changes during pregnancy in multiple sclerosis. Profiling relied on immunoSEQ multiplex PCR, and the TCRdb table lists in-frame clones only, not all of them. This sample has roughly 99,000 clones, with 85% to 95% found just once. The starting material was peripheral blood, obtained in the third trimester of pregnancy. Receptors originate from a female donor in good health, enrolled as a control in a pregnancy study.

The chain employs TRBV11-3 and TRBJ1-1; 7 bases map to TRBD1. The V gene's germline CDR1 is SGHNT and CDR2 YENEEA. There are 15 residues in the CDR3. The J segment lost 6 bases and the V segment lost 5 bases, leaving 12 bases of the junction unmatched. CDR3 nucleotides: TGTGCCAGCAGCCCCGGGGACAGCCTGTTGGCTGAAGCTTTCTTT. Translated: CASSPGDSLLAEAFF. The variable domain in full, completed from reference TRBV11-3 and TRBJ1-1, reads EAGVVQSPRYKIIEKKQPVAFWCNPISGHNTLYWYLQNLGQGPELLIRYENEEAVDDSQLPKDRFSAERLKGVDSTLKIQPAELGDSAVYLCASSPGDSLLAEAFFGQGTRLTVV.

This clone has more than one count but fewer than ten. This chain uses TRBV4-2 with TRBJ1-1; a possible D gene is TRBD1 (6 bases). Germline values: CDR1 LGHNA, CDR2 YNFKEQ. V was clipped by 3 bases and J by 8 bases, with 16 bases between them. CDR3 length: 14 amino acids. The CDR3 DNA is TGTGCCAGCAGCCATTCAGGGGCGTTGGAAGAAGCTTTCTTT. Translated: CASSHSGALEEAFF.

This clone came up a few times. The chain couples TRBV19 to TRBJ1-3; TRBD1 aligns across 9 bases. Trimming at V came to 6 bases and at J to 2 bases, leaving 8 bases not matched to a gene. CDR3 size: 16 residues. Germline-derived CDR1 and CDR2 are LNHDA and SQIVND (reference sequence). The CDR3 protein is CASRPQYRGPGNTIYF. The CDR3 DNA reads TGTGCCAGTAGGCCACAATACAGGGGGCCTGGAAACACCATATATTTT.

The chain is built from TRBV19 and TRBJ2-7, with 10 bases matching TRBD1. CDR1 is LNHDA, CDR2 SQIVND, per germline (reference sequence). CDR3 length: 16 amino acids. The V segment lost 1 base and the J segment 5 bases; nucleotides outside the gene matches: 8. CDR3 protein: CASSIASGTGADEQYF. In DNA form, the CDR3 reads TGTGCCAGTAGTATAGCGTCCGGGACAGGGGCCGACGAGCAGTACTTC.

The rearrangement joins TRBV5-6 to TRBJ2-1; the D is unclear. The CDR3 contains 12 residues. V shed 2 bases and J shed 6 bases, with 6 bases lying between them. Germline CDR1 reads SGHDT; CDR2 reads YYEEEE. The CDR3 DNA reads TGTGCCAGCAGCTTCGGTCCCAATGAGCAGTTCTTC. This translates into CASSFGPNEQFF.

V usage is TRBV6-6 and J usage is TRBJ1-5; D is perhaps TRBD1 (6 bases). This CDR3 region has 15 residues. Trimming removed 4 bases at V and 5 bases at J, with 15 bases between. The germline CDR1 and CDR2 sequences are MNHNY and SVGAGI (reference sequence). The CDR3 is CASSWGGEGDQPQHF. The DNA for the CDR3 is TGTGCCAGCAGTTGGGGTGGTGAGGGGGATCAGCCCCAGCATTTT.

The rearrangement joins TRBV14 to TRBJ2-2; unclear D gene. This CDR3 contains 16 residues. Germline V gives CDR1 SGHDN, CDR2 FVKESK. V gave up 0 bases and J gave up 3 bases, with 11 bases separating them. The chain's CDR3 is CASSQENIGYTGELFF. The CDR3 nucleotides read TGTGCCAGCAGCCAAGAAAATATCGGTTACACCGGGGAGCTGTTTTTT.

The V and J genes are TRBV19 and TRBJ1-3, with D perhaps matching TRBD1 (5 bases). This CDR3 has 18 residues. Germline V gives CDR1 LNHDA, CDR2 SQIVND (reference sequence). V dropped 2 bases and J dropped 2 bases, with 19 bases sitting between them. CDR3 coding DNA: TGTGCCAGTAGTATAAGGGTCCAGGGAAGGGGCGCTGGAAACACCATATATTTT. The encoded protein is CASSIRVQGRGAGNTIYF.

The chain joins TRBV30 to TRBJ2-5, with TRBD2 identical over 8 bases. This CDR3 is 15 amino acids long. V shed 0 bases and J 1 base; nucleotides not matched to a gene: 4. Germline V gene lookup returns CDR1 GTSNPN and CDR2 SVGIG (reference sequence). The chain's CDR3 is CAWSVLRGVQETQYF. In DNA form, the CDR3 reads TGTGCCTGGAGTGTGTTGCGGGGGGTCCAAGAGACCCAGTACTTC.

This rearrangement joins TRBV19 to TRBJ1-5; 9 nucleotides agree with TRBD1. CDR3 length: 15 amino acids. Per germline, CDR1 LNHDA and CDR2 SQIVND (reference sequence). Losses at the gene ends were 5 bases for V and 7 bases for J; bases not matched to a gene: 9. DNA of the CDR3: TGTGCCAGTAGTGACGCCGGGACAGGGAACCAGCCCCAGCATTTT. Protein sequence: CASSDAGTGNQPQHF.

This rearrangement joins TRBV5-4 to TRBJ2-5; 7 nucleotides agree with TRBD1. The germline V gene encodes CDR1 SGHNT and CDR2 YYREEE (reference sequence). This CDR3 is 14 amino acids long. V gave up 6 bases and J gave up 0 bases; unmatched junction bases: 5. CDR3 region: CASNPGTDQETQYF. For the CDR3, the DNA is TGTGCCAGCAACCCCGGGACAGACCAAGAGACCCAGTACTTC. The variable domain in full, completed from reference TRBV5-4 and TRBJ2-5, reads ETGVTQSPTHLIKTRGQQVTLRCSSQSGHNTVSWYQQALGQGPQFIFQYYREEENGRGNFPPRFSGLQFPNYSSELNVNALELDDSALYLCASNPGTDQETQYFGPGTRLLVL.

This clone was found once. CDR3 sequence: CAVGGPTGELFF. CDR3 sequence (DNA): TGTGCCGTAGGGGGACCCACCGGGGAGCTGTTTTTT. The chain has TRBV15 and TRBJ2-2; maybe TRBD1 (6 bases). Trimming removed 11 bases from V and 4 bases from J, with 11 bases in between. Germline CDR1 reads LNHNV; CDR2 reads YYDKDF (reference sequence). The CDR3 is 12 residues long.

This chain links TRBV5-5 with TRBJ2-5; the D gene is possibly TRBD2 (7 bases). The CDR3 runs to 13 residues. The V end lost 2 bases, the J end lost 3 bases, and 8 bases lay between the germline ends. CDR1 is SGHKS and CDR2 is YYEKEE in the germline V gene (reference sequence). CDR3 sequence (DNA): TGTGCCAGCAGCTTAGGGGGGGAAGAGACCCAGTACTTC. This translates into CASSLGGEETQYF.

This chain joins TRBV2 and TRBJ1-1; TRBD1 matches at 9 bases. This CDR3 contains 15 residues. CDR1 SNHLY and CDR2 FYNNEI come from the germline V gene. After removal of 6 bases from V and 1 base from J, the junction contained 6 bases not matched to a gene. CDR3 in amino acids: CASRIPGQGNTEAFF. CDR3 DNA sequence: TGTGCCAGCAGAATCCCGGGACAGGGGAACACTGAAGCTTTCTTT. The variable domain in full, with the rest retrieved from reference TRBV2 and TRBJ1-1, is EPEVTQTPSHQVTQMGQEVILRCVPISNHLYFYWYRQILGQKVEFLVSFYNNEISEKSEIFDDQFSVERPDGSNFTLKIRSTKLEDSAMYFCASRIPGQGNTEAFFGQGTRLTVV.

V and J are TRBV6-5 and TRBJ2-1, with TRBD1 matching over 7 bases. The V and J ends lost 10 bases and 6 bases, in that order; junction bases with no gene match: 12. The CDR3 has 14 amino acids. Germline assignment: CDR1 MNHEY and CDR2 SVGAGI. As DNA, the CDR3 is TGTGCCACCAACCCCGGGACAGCCAGCAATGAGCAGTTCTTC. This gives the protein CATNPGTASNEQFF.

J is TRBJ2-3 and V is TRBV6-5; maybe TRBD2 (5 bases). Germline-derived CDR1 and CDR2 are MNHEY and SVGAGI. This CDR3 comprises 13 residues. Trimming stripped 6 bases from V and 0 bases from J, with 7 bases between. CDR3: CASRRTSTDTQYF. The CDR3 DNA is TGTGCCAGCAGAAGGACTAGCACAGATACGCAGTATTTT.

The V and J genes are TRBV19 and TRBJ1-5; the D is unclear. Germline-derived CDR1 and CDR2 are LNHDA and SQIVND (reference sequence). This CDR3 comprises 14 residues. V was trimmed by 10 bases and J by 2 bases, leaving 15 bases between them. This CDR3 reads CATSRRRGNQPQHF. The CDR3 DNA reads TGTGCCACCTCCCGGAGACGGGGCAATCAGCCCCAGCATTTT.

This chain joins TRBV7-8 and TRBJ1-5; maybe TRBD1 (6 bases). V dropped 4 bases and J dropped 3 bases, with 13 bases sitting between them. This CDR3 is 15 amino acids long. Germline V gene lookup returns CDR1 SGHVS and CDR2 FQNEAQ. CDR3: CASSSEDSTNQPQHF. Written as DNA, the CDR3 is TGTGCCAGCAGCTCCGAGGACAGCACCAATCAGCCCCAGCATTTT.

The CDR3 here is CASIRRGTDTQYF. The DNA of the CDR3 is TGTGCCAGCATTAGGAGAGGTACAGATACGCAGTATTTT. The V call is TRBV6-5, the J call TRBJ2-3; no definite D call. Per the germline V gene, CDR1 is MNHEY and CDR2 is SVGAGI. The V end was cut by 7 bases, the J end by 3 bases, with 11 bases between. This CDR3 contains 13 residues.

The rearrangement joins TRBV5-4 to TRBJ2-3; tentatively, D is TRBD2 (6 bases). CDR1 and CDR2 from the germline V gene are SGHNT and YYREEE (reference sequence). V gave up 0 bases and J gave up 7 bases, with 15 bases separating them. CDR3 size: 15 residues. CDR3 nucleotides: TGTGCCAGCAGCTTGGCGGGGGAGGAGGGCAATACGCAGTATTTT. Its protein product is CASSLAGEEGNTQYF.

V is TRBV7-2 and J is TRBJ2-7; 11 bases fit TRBD2. The ends lost 6 bases at V and 3 bases at J; junction bases unmatched: 4. Per germline, CDR1 SGHTA and CDR2 FQGNSA. This CDR3 has 14 residues. CDR3 DNA: TGTGCCAGCAGGGGTACTAGCGGGGGCTACGAGCAGTACTTC. Encoded protein: CASRGTSGGYEQYF. Using reference TRBV7-2 and TRBJ2-7 for the parts outside the CDR3, the full variable domain is GAGVSQSPSNKVTEKGKDVELRCDPISGHTALYWYRQSLGQGLEFLIYFQGNSAPDKSGLPSDRFSAERTGGSVSTLTIQRTQQEDSAVYLCASRGTSGGYEQYFGPGTRLTVT.

The chain uses TRBV18 and TRBJ1-6, with D unresolved. V lost 4 bases, J lost 7 bases, and 14 bases lay in between. The germline CDR1 and CDR2 sequences are KGHSH and LQKENI. This CDR3 has 15 residues. This CDR3 is CASSQYSGGNSPLHF. The CDR3 DNA follows: TGTGCCAGCTCACAATATTCGGGTGGGAATTCACCCCTCCACTTT. Drawing the rest from reference TRBV18 and TRBJ1-6, the complete variable domain is NAGVMQNPRHLVRRRGQEARLRCSPMKGHSHVYWYRQLPEEGLKFMVYLQKENIIDESGMPKERFSAEFPKEGPSILRIQQVVRGDSAAYFCASSQYSGGNSPLHFGNGTRLTVT.

V and J are TRBV4-3 and TRBJ2-3; 8 bases fit TRBD1. This CDR3 spans 14 amino acids. V dropped 6 bases and J dropped 4; count of bases not matched to a gene: 6. Germline loops: CDR1 LGHNA, CDR2 YSLEER. CDR3 DNA: TGCGCCAGCAGACCTGGACAGGGTGCAGATACGCAGTATTTT. It specifies CASRPGQGADTQYF.

This chain connects TRBV30 to TRBJ1-5; D call uncertain. The V gene's germline CDR1 is GTSNPN and CDR2 SVGIG (reference sequence). The CDR3 totals 14 residues. Deletions cut 2 bases from V and 1 base from J, with 9 bases between. CDR3 sequence (DNA): TGTGCCTGGAGTACGGGTGGAAGCAATCAGCCCCAGCATTTT. The encoded protein is CAWSTGGSNQPQHF.

The V call is TRBV7-6, the J call TRBJ2-7; 8 nucleotides align to TRBD1. The germline gives CDR1 SGHVS, CDR2 FNYEAQ. The length of the CDR3 is 13 residues. V was clipped by 2 bases and J by 6 bases; unmatched bases: 3. CDR3 protein: CASSLLTGGEQYF. CDR3 coding DNA: TGTGCCAGCAGCTTATTAACAGGGGGCGAGCAGTACTTC.

This chain connects TRBV5-1 to TRBJ1-1, with D hard to call. The ends were cut back, 0 bases at V and 5 bases at J, with 11 bases in the middle. The germline gives CDR1 SGHRS, CDR2 YFSETQ. This CDR3 region has 14 residues. This chain's CDR3 is CASSLGSGRTEAFF. CDR3 nucleotides: TGCGCCAGCAGCTTGGGTTCGGGTAGGACTGAAGCTTTCTTT.

The rearrangement uses TRBV28 and TRBJ1-1, with a tentative D call TRBD1 (5 bases). CDR1 is MDHEN and CDR2 is SYDVKM in the germline V gene. This CDR3 is built from 14 residues. V was trimmed by 4 bases and J by 1 base, leaving 10 bases between them. The CDR3 nucleotides read TGTGCCAGCAGTTCACCAGGACAGAACACTGAAGCTTTCTTT. This sequence encodes CASSSPGQNTEAFF. The variable domain in full, with the rest retrieved from reference TRBV28 and TRBJ1-1, is DVKVTQSSRYLVKRTGEKVFLECVQDMDHENMFWYRQDPGLGLRLIYFSYDVKMKEKGDIPEGYSVSREKKERFSLILESASTNQTSMYLCASSSPGQNTEAFFGQGTRLTVV.

The chain recombines TRBV4-2 with TRBJ2-5; perhaps TRBD1 as D (6 bases). CDR1 LGHNA and CDR2 YNFKEQ come from the germline V gene. Between the trimmed V and J ends, which lost 3 bases and 1 base, there was a span of 12 bases. The CDR3 loop spans 15 amino acids. The CDR3 sequence is CASSHSKDSQETQYF. DNA for the CDR3: TGTGCCAGCAGCCACTCAAAGGACAGCCAAGAGACCCAGTACTTC.

This chain uses TRBV18 with TRBJ2-7, with 7 bases identical to TRBD1. The V gene end was trimmed by 6 bases and the J gene end by 1 base; junction bases not matched to a gene: 21. The germline V gene encodes CDR1 KGHSH and CDR2 LQKENI. The CDR3 is made up of 19 amino acids. The CDR3 reads CASSQQGTWGLRGSYEQYF. CDR3 DNA sequence: TGTGCCAGCTCTCAACAGGGGACATGGGGGTTGAGGGGATCCTACGAGCAGTACTTC.

This sequence joins TRBV5-6 and TRBJ2-7; D perhaps matches TRBD1 (6 bases). Trimming left V 0 bases short and J 5 bases short, with 12 bases between. CDR1 is SGHDT and CDR2 is YYEEEE in the germline V gene. The CDR3 contains 14 residues. The chain's CDR3 is CASSLGGRGDEQYF. The CDR3 coding sequence is TGTGCCAGCAGCTTGGGTGGCAGGGGTGACGAGCAGTACTTC.